Listed below are T cell receptor beta chains from one sample, sequenced in a study of human T cells and chemical hapten exposure. TCRdb ran MiXCR on the RACE reads and lists one entry per CDR3 protein. The sample includes 75,000 to 100,000 distinct CDR3 sequences, roughly an eighth of them seen just once. This specimen was whole blood, taken in connection with sensitization to the hapten diphenylcyclopropenone (DPC). These receptors came from a middle-aged woman with alopecia areata. Some clones in this sample may be carry-over from other donors' samples. The CDR3 runs from the conserved cysteine through the conserved F or W. The D gene is left open where the match is weak. Expanded clones get a size class; other rows say once, few or many, or leave the size out.

d_call: TRBD1; v_call: TRBV29-1; cdr3_length: 14; clone_size: many; j_call: TRBJ1-3; cdr3_nt: TGCAGCGCGCTGGGACAGGGGTCCGGAAACACCATATATTTT; cdr3_aa: CSALGQGSGNTIYF
d_call: NA; v_call: TRBV7-6; cdr3_length: 15; clone_size: few; j_call: TRBJ2-1; cdr3_nt: TGTGCCAGCAGCTTAGCTGGAAGCGCCTACAATGAGCAGTTCTTC; cdr3_aa: CASSLAGSAYNEQFF
d_call: NA; v_call: TRBV18; cdr3_length: 12; clone_size: few; j_call: TRBJ2-7; cdr3_nt: TGTGCCAGCTCACCAAGAGGTTACGAGCAGCACTTC; cdr3_aa: CASSPRGYEQHF
d_call: NA; v_call: TRBV29-1; cdr3_length: 13; clone_size: many; j_call: TRBJ2-2; cdr3_nt: TGCAGCGTCGCCGAGGACGGCACCGGGGAGCTGTTTTTT; cdr3_aa: CSVAEDGTGELFF
d_call: NA; v_call: TRBV7-2; cdr3_length: 14; clone_size: few; j_call: TRBJ2-1; cdr3_nt: TGTGCCAGCAGCTTAGGGGCAGGGGCCCATGAGCAGTTCTTC; cdr3_aa: CASSLGAGAHEQFF
d_call: NA; v_call: TRBV7-2; cdr3_length: 15; clone_size: NA; j_call: TRBJ2-1; cdr3_nt: TGTGCCAGCAGCTTAGCTTCTAGAGGGTCGTATGAGCAGTTCTTC; cdr3_aa: CASSLASRGSYEQFF
d_call: NA; v_call: TRBV28; cdr3_length: 11; clone_size: many; j_call: TRBJ2-7; cdr3_nt: TGTGCCAGCAGTTTTACCTACGAGCAGTACTTC; cdr3_aa: CASSFTYEQYF
d_call: TRBD1; v_call: TRBV12-3/TRBV12-4; cdr3_length: 15; clone_size: NA; j_call: TRBJ1-4; cdr3_nt: TGTGCCAGCAGATCGGACAGGGGAACTAATGAAAAACTGTTTTTT; cdr3_aa: CASRSDRGTNEKLFF
d_call: NA; v_call: TRBV20-1; cdr3_length: 11; clone_size: few; j_call: TRBJ2-1; cdr3_nt: TGCAGTGGAAAGAGCTACAATGAGCAGTTCTTC; cdr3_aa: CSGKSYNEQFF
d_call: TRBD2; v_call: TRBV20-1; cdr3_length: 14; clone_size: few; j_call: TRBJ2-1; cdr3_nt: TGCAGTGCTCCTACTAGCGGGAGGAACAATGAGCAGTTCTTC; cdr3_aa: CSAPTSGRNNEQFF
d_call: NA; v_call: TRBV18; cdr3_length: 16; clone_size: few; j_call: TRBJ2-3; cdr3_nt: TGTGCCAGCTCACCACAGGGCTCGACTCGGACAGATACGCAGTATTTT; cdr3_aa: CASSPQGSTRTDTQYF
d_call: NA; v_call: TRBV5-1; cdr3_length: 16; clone_size: once; j_call: TRBJ2-3; cdr3_nt: TGCGCCAGCAGCTTACTGGGATCCGTGGGACCAGATACGCAGTATTTT; cdr3_aa: CASSLLGSVGPDTQYF
d_call: NA; v_call: TRBV6-2/TRBV6-3; cdr3_length: 15; clone_size: few; j_call: TRBJ2-6; cdr3_nt: TGTGCCAGCAGTTACAGGGGTTCTGGGGCCAACGTCCTGACTTTC; cdr3_aa: CASSYRGSGANVLTF
d_call: TRBD1; v_call: TRBV25-1; cdr3_length: 13; clone_size: many; j_call: TRBJ1-5; cdr3_nt: TGTGCCAGCACCGGACAGGGGAATCAGCCCCAGCATTTT; cdr3_aa: CASTGQGNQPQHF
d_call: TRBD1; v_call: TRBV5-1; cdr3_length: 14; clone_size: few; j_call: TRBJ1-4; cdr3_nt: TGCGCCAGCAGCTCTGACAGGGAGAGAGAAAAACTGTTTTTT; cdr3_aa: CASSSDREREKLFF
d_call: NA; v_call: TRBV7-9; cdr3_length: 14; clone_size: NA; j_call: TRBJ2-3; cdr3_nt: TGTGCCAGCAGCTTATCGGGGACCACAGATACGCAGTATTTT; cdr3_aa: CASSLSGTTDTQYF
d_call: NA; v_call: TRBV29-1; cdr3_length: 13; clone_size: NA; j_call: TRBJ1-5; cdr3_nt: TGCAGCGTTGATATGGGAGGCAATCAGCCCCAGCATTTT; cdr3_aa: CSVDMGGNQPQHF
d_call: NA; v_call: TRBV29-1; cdr3_length: 11; clone_size: NA; j_call: TRBJ2-5; cdr3_nt: TGCAGCGTGCAGGGTGCGGAGACCCAGTACTTC; cdr3_aa: CSVQGAETQYF
d_call: NA; v_call: TRBV6-1; cdr3_length: 12; clone_size: many; j_call: TRBJ2-6; cdr3_nt: TGTGCCAGCAACTCTGGGGCCAACGTCCTGACTTTC; cdr3_aa: CASNSGANVLTF
d_call: NA; v_call: TRBV4-1; cdr3_length: 16; clone_size: NA; j_call: TRBJ2-2; cdr3_nt: TGCACCAGCAGCCAAGATAATCCCAGCTACACCGGGGAGCTGTTTTTT; cdr3_aa: CTSSQDNPSYTGELFF
d_call: NA; v_call: TRBV28; cdr3_length: 12; clone_size: few; j_call: TRBJ1-1; cdr3_nt: TGTGCCAGCAGTTTATTGGAGACTGAAGCTTTCTTT; cdr3_aa: CASSLLETEAFF
d_call: TRBD2; v_call: TRBV7-9; cdr3_length: 15; clone_size: NA; j_call: TRBJ2-1; cdr3_nt: TGTGCCAGCAGCGCCGGGGGTAGCGGGAGGCCAGAGCAGTTCTTC; cdr3_aa: CASSAGGSGRPEQFF
d_call: TRBD2; v_call: TRBV7-2; cdr3_length: 15; clone_size: many; j_call: TRBJ2-7; cdr3_nt: TGTGCCAGCAGCCCACCTAGCGGGAGTACTTACGAGCAGTACTTC; cdr3_aa: CASSPPSGSTYEQYF
d_call: NA; v_call: TRBV28; cdr3_length: 11; clone_size: NA; j_call: TRBJ2-7; cdr3_nt: TGTGCCAGCAGTTCCCCCCGCGAGCAGTACTTC; cdr3_aa: CASSSPREQYF
d_call: NA; v_call: TRBV7-2; cdr3_length: 13; clone_size: NA; j_call: TRBJ1-1; cdr3_nt: TGTGCCAGCAGCTTTAGAGGGGATGCTGAAGCTTTCTTT; cdr3_aa: CASSFRGDAEAFF
d_call: TRBD2; v_call: TRBV7-9; cdr3_length: 14; clone_size: few; j_call: TRBJ2-3; cdr3_nt: TGTGCCAGCAGCGCCCGACTAGCGGGAGATACGCAGTATTTT; cdr3_aa: CASSARLAGDTQYF
d_call: NA; v_call: TRBV3-1; cdr3_length: 15; clone_size: NA; j_call: TRBJ2-4; cdr3_nt: TGTGCCAGCAGCCAATGGGGCAGTTCCAAAAACATTCAGTACTTC; cdr3_aa: CASSQWGSSKNIQYF
d_call: NA; v_call: TRBV4-2; cdr3_length: 15; clone_size: few; j_call: TRBJ2-2; cdr3_nt: TGTGCCAGCAGCCAAGAAGGGCGCAGCACCGGGGAGCTGTTTTTT; cdr3_aa: CASSQEGRSTGELFF
d_call: NA; v_call: TRBV5-5; cdr3_length: 14; clone_size: many; j_call: TRBJ2-5; cdr3_nt: TGTGCCAGCAGCTTGATGCAGGTCCAAGAGACCCAGTACTTC; cdr3_aa: CASSLMQVQETQYF